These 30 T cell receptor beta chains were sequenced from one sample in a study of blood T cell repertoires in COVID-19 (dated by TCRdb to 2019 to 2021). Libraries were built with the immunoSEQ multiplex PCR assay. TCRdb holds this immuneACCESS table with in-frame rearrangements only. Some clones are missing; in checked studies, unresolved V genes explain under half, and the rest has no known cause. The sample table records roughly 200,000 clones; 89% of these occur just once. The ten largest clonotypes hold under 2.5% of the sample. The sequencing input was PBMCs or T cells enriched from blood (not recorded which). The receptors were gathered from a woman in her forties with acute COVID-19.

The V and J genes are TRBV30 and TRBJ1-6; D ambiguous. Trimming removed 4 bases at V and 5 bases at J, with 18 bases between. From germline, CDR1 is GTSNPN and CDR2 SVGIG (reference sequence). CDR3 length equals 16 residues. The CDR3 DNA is TGTGCCTGGATGAGTCCGGAGGGCTTGGATAATTCACCCCTCCACTTT. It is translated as CAWMSPEGLDNSPLHF.

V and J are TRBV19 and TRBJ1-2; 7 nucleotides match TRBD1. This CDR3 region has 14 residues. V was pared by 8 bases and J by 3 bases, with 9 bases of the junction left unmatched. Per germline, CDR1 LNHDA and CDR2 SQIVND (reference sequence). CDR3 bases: TGTGCCAGTGCCTCTACAGGGGTGGACTATGGCTACACCTTC. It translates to CASASTGVDYGYTF.

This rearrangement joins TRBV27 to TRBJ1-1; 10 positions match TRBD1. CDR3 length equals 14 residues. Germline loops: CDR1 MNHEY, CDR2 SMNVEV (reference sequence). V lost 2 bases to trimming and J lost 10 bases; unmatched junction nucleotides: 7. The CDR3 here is CASSLTGTGALAFF. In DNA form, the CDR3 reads TGTGCCAGCAGTTTAACCGGGACAGGGGCTCTAGCTTTCTTT.

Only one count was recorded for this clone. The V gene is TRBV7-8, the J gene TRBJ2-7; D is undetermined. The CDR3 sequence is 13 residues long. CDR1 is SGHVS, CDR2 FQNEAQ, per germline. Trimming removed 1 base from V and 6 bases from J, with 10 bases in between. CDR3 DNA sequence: TGTGCCAGCAGCTTAGTAACAGTAACCGAGCAGTACTTC. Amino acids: CASSLVTVTEQYF.

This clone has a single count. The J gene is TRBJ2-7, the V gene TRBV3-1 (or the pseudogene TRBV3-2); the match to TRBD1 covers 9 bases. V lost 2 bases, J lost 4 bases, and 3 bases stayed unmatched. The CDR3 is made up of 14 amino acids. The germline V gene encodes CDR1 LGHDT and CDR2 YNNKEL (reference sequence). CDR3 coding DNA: TGTGCCAGCAGCCAACGGGACAGGGAATACGAGCAGTACTTC. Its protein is CASSQRDREYEQYF.

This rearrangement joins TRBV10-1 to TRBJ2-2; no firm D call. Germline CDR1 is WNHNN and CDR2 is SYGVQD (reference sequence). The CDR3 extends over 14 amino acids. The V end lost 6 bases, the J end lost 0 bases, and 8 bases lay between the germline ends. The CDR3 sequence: CASRGRPNTGELFF. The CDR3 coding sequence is TGCGCCAGCAGGGGCAGGCCGAACACCGGGGAGCTGTTTTTT.

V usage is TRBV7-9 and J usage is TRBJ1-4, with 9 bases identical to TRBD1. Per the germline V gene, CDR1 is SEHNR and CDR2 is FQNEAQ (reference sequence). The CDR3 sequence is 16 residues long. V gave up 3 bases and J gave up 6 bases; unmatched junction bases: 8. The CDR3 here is CASSLTTGGIDEKLFF. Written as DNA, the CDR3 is TGTGCCAGCAGCTTGACCACAGGGGGCATTGATGAAAAACTGTTTTTT.

The CDR3 loop is CASSHRDTGSTDTQYF. CDR3 DNA sequence: TGTGCCAGTAGTCACCGGGACACTGGAAGCACAGATACGCAGTATTTT. The V and J genes are TRBV19 and TRBJ2-3; tentative D call: TRBD1 (6 bases). The CDR3 is made up of 16 amino acids. V dropped 5 bases and J dropped 0 bases, with 15 bases sitting between them. The germline V gene encodes CDR1 LNHDA and CDR2 SQIVND (reference sequence).

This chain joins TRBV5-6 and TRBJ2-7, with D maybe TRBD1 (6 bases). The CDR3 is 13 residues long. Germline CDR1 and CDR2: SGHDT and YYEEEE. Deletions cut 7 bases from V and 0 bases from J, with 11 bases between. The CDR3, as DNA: TGTGCCAGCGAGGACAGCAGCTCCTACGAGCAGTACTTC. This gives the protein CASEDSSSYEQYF.

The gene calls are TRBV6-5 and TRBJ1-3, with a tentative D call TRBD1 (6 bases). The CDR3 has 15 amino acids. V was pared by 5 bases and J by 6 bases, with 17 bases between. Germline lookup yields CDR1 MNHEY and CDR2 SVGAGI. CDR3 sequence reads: CASSLVGGYANTIYF. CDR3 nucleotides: TGTGCCAGCAGTCTCGTAGGGGGTTATGCAAACACCATATATTTT.

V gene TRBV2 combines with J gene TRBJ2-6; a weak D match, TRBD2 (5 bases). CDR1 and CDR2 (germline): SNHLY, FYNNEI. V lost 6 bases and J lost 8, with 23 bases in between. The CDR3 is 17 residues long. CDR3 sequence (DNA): TGTGCCAGCAGGACCTTGGGAGAGTCCTGGGTATCCAACGTCCTGACTTTC. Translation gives CASRTLGESWVSNVLTF.

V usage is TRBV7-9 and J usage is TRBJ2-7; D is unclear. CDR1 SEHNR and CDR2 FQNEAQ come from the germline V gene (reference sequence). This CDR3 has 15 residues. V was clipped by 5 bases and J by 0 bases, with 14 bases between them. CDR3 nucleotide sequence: TGTGCCAGCAGCGTTGATGGCCAAAGCTCCTACGAGCAGTACTTC. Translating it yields CASSVDGQSSYEQYF.

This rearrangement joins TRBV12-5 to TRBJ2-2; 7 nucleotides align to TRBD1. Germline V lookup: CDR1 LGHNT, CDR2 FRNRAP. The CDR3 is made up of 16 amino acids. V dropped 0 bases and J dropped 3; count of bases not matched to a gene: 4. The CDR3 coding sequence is TGTGCTAGTGGTTTGGTACCGGGACAGTACACCGGGGAGCTGTTTTTT. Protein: CASGLVPGQYTGELFF.

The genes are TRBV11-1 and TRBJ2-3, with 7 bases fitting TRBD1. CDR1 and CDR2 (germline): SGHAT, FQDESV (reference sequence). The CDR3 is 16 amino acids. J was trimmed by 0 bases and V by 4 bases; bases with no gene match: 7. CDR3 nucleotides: TGTGCCAGCAGCTCGGGACAGTTCTCAAGCACAGATACGCAGTATTTT. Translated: CASSSGQFSSTDTQYF.

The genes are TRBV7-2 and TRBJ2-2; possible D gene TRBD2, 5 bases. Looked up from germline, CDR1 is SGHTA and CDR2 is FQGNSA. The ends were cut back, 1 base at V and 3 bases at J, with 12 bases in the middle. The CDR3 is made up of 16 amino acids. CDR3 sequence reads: CASSLVRVRDTGELFF. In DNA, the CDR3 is TGTGCCAGCAGCTTAGTGAGGGTGCGGGACACCGGGGAGCTGTTTTTT.

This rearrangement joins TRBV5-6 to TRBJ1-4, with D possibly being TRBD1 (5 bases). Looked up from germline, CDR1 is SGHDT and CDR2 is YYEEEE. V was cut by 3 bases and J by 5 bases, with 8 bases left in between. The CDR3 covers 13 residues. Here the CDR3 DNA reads TGTGCCAGCAGCTACAAGGGGAATGAAAAACTGTTTTTT. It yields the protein CASSYKGNEKLFF.

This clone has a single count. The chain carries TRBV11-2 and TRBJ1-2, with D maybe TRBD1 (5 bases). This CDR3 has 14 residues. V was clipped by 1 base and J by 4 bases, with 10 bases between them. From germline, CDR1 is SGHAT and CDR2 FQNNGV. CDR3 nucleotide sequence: TGTGCCAGCAGCTTAGTCGGGGGGGGCTATGGCTACACCTTC. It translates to CASSLVGGGYGYTF.

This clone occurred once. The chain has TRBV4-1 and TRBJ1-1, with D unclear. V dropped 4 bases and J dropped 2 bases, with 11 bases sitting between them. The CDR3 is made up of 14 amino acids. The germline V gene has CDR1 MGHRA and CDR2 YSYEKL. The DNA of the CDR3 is TGCGCCAGCAGCCGGGCCCCTACAAACACTGAAGCTTTCTTT. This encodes CASSRAPTNTEAFF.

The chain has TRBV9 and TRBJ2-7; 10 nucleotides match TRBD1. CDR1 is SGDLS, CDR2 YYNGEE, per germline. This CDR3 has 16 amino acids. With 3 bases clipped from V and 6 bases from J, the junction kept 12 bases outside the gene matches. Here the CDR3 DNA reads TGTGCCAGCAGCGCACGTCCAGGGACAGGGGAGAGCGAGCAGTACTTC. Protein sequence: CASSARPGTGESEQYF.

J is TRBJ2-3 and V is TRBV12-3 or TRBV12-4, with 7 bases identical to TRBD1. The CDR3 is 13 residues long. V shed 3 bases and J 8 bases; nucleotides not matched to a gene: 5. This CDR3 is CASSFGTEGTQYF. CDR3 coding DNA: TGTGCCAGCAGTTTCGGGACAGAGGGTACGCAGTATTTT.

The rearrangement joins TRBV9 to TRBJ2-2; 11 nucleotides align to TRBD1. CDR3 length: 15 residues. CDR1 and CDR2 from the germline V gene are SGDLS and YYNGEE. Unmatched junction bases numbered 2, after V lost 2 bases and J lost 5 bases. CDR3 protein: CASSVGDRGTGELFF. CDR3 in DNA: TGTGCCAGCAGCGTGGGGGACAGGGGGACCGGGGAGCTGTTTTTT.

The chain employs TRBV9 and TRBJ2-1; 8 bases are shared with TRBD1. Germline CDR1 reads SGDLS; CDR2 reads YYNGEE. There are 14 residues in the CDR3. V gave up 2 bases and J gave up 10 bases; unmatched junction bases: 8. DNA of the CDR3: TGTGCCAGCAGCGTTGGGACAGGTTCTCAGGAGCAGTTCTTC. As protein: CASSVGTGSQEQFF.

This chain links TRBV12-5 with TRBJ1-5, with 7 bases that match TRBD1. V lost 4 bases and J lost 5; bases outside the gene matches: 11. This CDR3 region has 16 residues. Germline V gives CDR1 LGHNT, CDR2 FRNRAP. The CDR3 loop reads CASGSVGGQLYQPQHF. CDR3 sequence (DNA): TGTGCTAGTGGTTCCGTGGGGGGACAGCTGTATCAGCCCCAGCATTTT.

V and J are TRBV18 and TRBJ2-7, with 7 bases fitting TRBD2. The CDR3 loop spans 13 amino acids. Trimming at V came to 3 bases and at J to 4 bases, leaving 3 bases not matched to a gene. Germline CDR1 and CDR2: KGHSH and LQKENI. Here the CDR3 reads CASSPRGRYEQYF. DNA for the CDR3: TGTGCCAGCTCACCGCGGGGGAGGTACGAGCAGTACTTC.

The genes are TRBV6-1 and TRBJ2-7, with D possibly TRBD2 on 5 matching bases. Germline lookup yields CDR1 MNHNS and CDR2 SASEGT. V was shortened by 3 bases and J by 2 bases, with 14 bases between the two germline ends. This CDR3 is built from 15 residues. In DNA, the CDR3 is TGTGCCAGCAGTGACCGCGACATCGGGGCCTACGAGCAGTACTTC. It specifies CASSDRDIGAYEQYF.

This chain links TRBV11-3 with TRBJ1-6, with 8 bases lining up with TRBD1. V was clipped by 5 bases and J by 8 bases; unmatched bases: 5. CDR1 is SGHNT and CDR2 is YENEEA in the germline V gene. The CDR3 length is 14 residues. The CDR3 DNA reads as TGTGCCAGCAGCGAAGGACAGGGTGATTCACCCCTCCACTTT. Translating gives CASSEGQGDSPLHF.

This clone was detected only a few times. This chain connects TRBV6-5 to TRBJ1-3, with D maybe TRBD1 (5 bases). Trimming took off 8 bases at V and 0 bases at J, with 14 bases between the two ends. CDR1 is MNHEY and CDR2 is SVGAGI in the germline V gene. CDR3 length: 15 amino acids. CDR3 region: CASSKNQGSGNTIYF. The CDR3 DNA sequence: TGTGCCAGCTCGAAGAATCAGGGCTCTGGAAACACCATATATTTT.

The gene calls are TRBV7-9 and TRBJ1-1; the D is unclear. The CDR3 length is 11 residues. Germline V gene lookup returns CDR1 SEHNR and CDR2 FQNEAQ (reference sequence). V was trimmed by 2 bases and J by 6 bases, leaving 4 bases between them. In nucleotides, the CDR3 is TGTGCCAGCAGCTTAATAGCTGAAGCTTTCTTT. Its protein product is CASSLIAEAFF.

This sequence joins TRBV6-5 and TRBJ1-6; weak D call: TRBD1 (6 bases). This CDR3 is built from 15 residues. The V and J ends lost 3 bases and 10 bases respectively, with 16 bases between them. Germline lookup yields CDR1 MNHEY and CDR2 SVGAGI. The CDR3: CASSYGQGIDSPLHF. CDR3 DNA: TGTGCCAGCAGTTATGGGCAGGGGATCGACTCACCCCTCCACTTT.

The CDR3 DNA sequence: TGTGCCATCAGTGAAGGGGTGGGGAGCAATCAGCCCCAGCATTTT. Protein: CAISEGVGSNQPQHF. The gene calls are TRBV10-3 and TRBJ1-5; weak D call: TRBD1 (5 bases). CDR1 and CDR2 from the germline V gene are ENHRY and SYGVKD. The CDR3 has 15 amino acids. V shed 3 bases and J shed 1 base, with 10 bases lying between them.